The entry below gives a single T cell receptor (beta chain) sequence along with its context. At one end the junction does not follow the germline gene, possibly because of a read error. CDR1 and CDR2 (germline): SGHKS, YYEKEE (reference sequence). CDR3 size: 16 residues. These data originate in a study of CD8+CD57+ T cells in acquired aplastic anemia. TCR beta VDJ and CDR3 profiling used genomic DNA as template. TCRdb re-derived calls from the reads in MiXCR, one entry per CDR3 protein. The top ten clones hold 65% of a sample with approximately 98,000 distinct CDR3 sequences, less than 75% of them seen once. Patients who underwent sequencing had shown CD8+CD57+ cell expansion by flow cytometry.

The sequencing sample was made of sorted CD4+, CD8+, or CD8+CD57+ T cells (not recorded which) from PBMCs. This clonotype was obtained from a human donor with aplastic anemia. The genes are TRBV5-5 and TRBJ2-5, with 9 positions matching TRBD1. The CDR3 loop is CVSSPGQGRVQETQYF. The CDR3 DNA sequence: TGTGTCAGCAGCCCAGGACAGGGGCGAGTTCAAGAGACCCAGTACTTC.